Given below is one TCR beta chain in context. This sample is drawn from a study of shared T cell receptors in the human thymus. Measured with immunoSEQ multiplex PCR; TCRdb has only the in-frame clones, and not every one. The sample holds 720,000 or so clones, 80% to 90% seen once. V lost 2 bases and J lost 4; bases outside the gene matches: 17. Germline V lookup: CDR1 SGHRS, CDR2 YFSETQ. The CDR3 is made up of 19 amino acids. The same sample was also used in a study of human thymus T cells. Per that paper: From resections taken during corrective heart surgery, the thymus tissue was obtained. An apparent bias in V and J gene usage was seen in thymic and blood repertoires. Related research found strongly overlapping thymic repertoires in unrelated individuals.

The sample was thymocytes. The source of this sequence is a girl less than two years old with a congenital heart defect. The rearrangement uses TRBV5-1 and TRBJ2-5; the match to TRBD1 covers 10 bases. This CDR3 reads CASSLLPGQGLKSRETQYF. For the CDR3, the DNA is TGCGCCAGCAGCTTACTCCCGGGACAGGGGTTGAAGTCGAGAGAGACCCAGTACTTC.